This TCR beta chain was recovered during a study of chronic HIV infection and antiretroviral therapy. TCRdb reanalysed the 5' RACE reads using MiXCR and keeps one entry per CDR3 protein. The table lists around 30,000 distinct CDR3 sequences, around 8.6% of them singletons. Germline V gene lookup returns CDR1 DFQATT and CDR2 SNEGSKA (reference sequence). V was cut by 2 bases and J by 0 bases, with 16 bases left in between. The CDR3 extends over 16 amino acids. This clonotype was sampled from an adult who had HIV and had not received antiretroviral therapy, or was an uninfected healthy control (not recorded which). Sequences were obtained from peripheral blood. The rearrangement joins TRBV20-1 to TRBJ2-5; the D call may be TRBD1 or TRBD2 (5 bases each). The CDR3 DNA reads TGCAGTGCTAGATACCGAGGGGACCCTCACCAAGAGACCCAGTACTTC. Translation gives CSARYRGDPHQETQYF.